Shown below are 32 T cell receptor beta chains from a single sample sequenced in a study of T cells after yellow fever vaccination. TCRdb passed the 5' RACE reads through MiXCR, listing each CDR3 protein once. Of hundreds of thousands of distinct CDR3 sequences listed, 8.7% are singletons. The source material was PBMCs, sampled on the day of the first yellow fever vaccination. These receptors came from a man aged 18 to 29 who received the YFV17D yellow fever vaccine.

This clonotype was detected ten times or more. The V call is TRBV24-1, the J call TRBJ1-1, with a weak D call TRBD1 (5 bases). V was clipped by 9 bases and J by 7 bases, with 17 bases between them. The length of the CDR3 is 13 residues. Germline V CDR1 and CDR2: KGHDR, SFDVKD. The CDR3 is CATYGTLNLEAFF. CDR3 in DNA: TGTGCCACCTACGGGACTTTGAATCTTGAAGCTTTCTTT.

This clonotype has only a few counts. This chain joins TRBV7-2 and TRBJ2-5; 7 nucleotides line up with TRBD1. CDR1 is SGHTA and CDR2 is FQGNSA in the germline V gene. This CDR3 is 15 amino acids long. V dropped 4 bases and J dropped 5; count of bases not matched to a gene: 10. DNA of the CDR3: TGTGCCAGCAGCTCACGGACAGGAAGTAGGGAGACCCAGTACTTC. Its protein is CASSSRTGSRETQYF.

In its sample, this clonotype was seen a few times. CDR3 nucleotide sequence: TGTGCCAGCAGCCCCGACAGGGGGCCCGAATCCCTCCACTTT. Its protein is CASSPDRGPESLHF. The genes are TRBV9 and TRBJ1-6; 10 bases are shared with TRBD1. This CDR3 spans 14 amino acids. V lost 4 bases to trimming and J lost 14 bases; unmatched junction nucleotides: 9. CDR1 is SGDLS and CDR2 is YYNGEE in the germline V gene.

CDR3 coding DNA: TGCAGTGCTAGACCGGGGGTGAATGAAAAACTGTTTTTT. Amino acids: CSARPGVNEKLFF. The chain is built from TRBV20-1 and TRBJ1-4; the D gene is possibly TRBD1 (5 bases). Germline assignment: CDR1 DFQATT and CDR2 SNEGSKA (reference sequence). Deletions cut 2 bases from V and 5 bases from J, with 9 bases between. The CDR3 sequence is 13 residues long.

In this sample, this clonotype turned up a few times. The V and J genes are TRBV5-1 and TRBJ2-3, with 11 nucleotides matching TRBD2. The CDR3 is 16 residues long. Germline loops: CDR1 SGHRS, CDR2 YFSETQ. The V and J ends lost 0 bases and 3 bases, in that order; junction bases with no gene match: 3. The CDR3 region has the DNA TGCGCCAGCAGCTTGGGGACTAGCGGGTTTACAGATACGCAGTATTTT. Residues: CASSLGTSGFTDTQYF.

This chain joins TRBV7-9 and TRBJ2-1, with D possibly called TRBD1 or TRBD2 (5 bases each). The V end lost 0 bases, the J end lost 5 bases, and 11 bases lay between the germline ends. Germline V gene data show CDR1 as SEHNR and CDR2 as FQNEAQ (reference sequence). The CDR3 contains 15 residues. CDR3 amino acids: CASSLATGRHNEQFF. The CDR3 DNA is TGTGCCAGCAGCTTAGCGACGGGGCGCCACAATGAGCAGTTCTTC.

As DNA, the CDR3 is TGTGCCAGCAGCTCGATCGGTGTCTCCTACAATGAGCAGTTCTTC. Residues: CASSSIGVSYNEQFF. The chain employs TRBV5-6 and TRBJ2-1; D is unclear. The germline CDR1 and CDR2 sequences are SGHDT and YYEEEE. Trimming left V 3 bases short and J 0 bases short, with 10 bases between. The CDR3 is 15 amino acids.

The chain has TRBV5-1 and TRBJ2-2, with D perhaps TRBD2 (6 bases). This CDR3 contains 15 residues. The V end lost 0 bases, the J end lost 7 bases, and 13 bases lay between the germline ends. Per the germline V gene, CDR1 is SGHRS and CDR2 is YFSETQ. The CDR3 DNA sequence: TGCGCCAGCAGCTTGGTTAGCGGAAAGGGCGGGGAGCTGTTTTTT. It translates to CASSLVSGKGGELFF.

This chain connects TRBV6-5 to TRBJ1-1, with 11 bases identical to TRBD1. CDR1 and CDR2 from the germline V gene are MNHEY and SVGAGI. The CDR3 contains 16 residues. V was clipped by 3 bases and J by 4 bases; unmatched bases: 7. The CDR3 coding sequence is TGTGCCAGCAGTTATCCGGGACAGGGGGGCTCCACTGAAGCTTTCTTT. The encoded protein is CASSYPGQGGSTEAFF.

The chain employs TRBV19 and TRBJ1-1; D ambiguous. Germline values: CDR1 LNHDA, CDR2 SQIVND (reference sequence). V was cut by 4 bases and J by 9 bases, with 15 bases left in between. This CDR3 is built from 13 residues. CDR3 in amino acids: CASSTARGSQAFF. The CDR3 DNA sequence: TGTGCCAGTAGTACCGCGCGAGGCAGCCAAGCTTTCTTT.

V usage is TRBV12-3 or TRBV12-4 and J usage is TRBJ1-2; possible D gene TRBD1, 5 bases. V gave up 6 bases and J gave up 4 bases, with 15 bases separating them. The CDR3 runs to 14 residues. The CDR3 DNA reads TGTGCCAGCAGGCCAAGCGTGACAGTCTATGGCTACACCTTC. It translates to CASRPSVTVYGYTF.

The CDR3 DNA reads as TGTGCCTCACGGGGGGGTGAAAAACTGTTTTTT. Encoded protein: CASRGGEKLFF. V gene TRBV19 combines with J gene TRBJ1-4, with a possible D match to TRBD1 (5 bases). Germline V gene data show CDR1 as LNHDA and CDR2 as SQIVND (reference sequence). V was trimmed by 11 bases and J by 7 bases, leaving 11 bases between them. This CDR3 contains 11 residues.

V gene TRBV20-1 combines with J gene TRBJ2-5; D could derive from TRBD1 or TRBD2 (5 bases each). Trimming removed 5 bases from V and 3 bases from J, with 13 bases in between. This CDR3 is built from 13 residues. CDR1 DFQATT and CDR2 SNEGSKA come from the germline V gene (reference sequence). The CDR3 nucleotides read TGCAGTGCTGAGGGACCGACGAAAGAGACCCAGTACTTC. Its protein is CSAEGPTKETQYF.

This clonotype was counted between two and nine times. The CDR3 DNA is TGCAGCGTTGAAGGTGCGGGGGGCCGGGACTACAATGAGCAGTTCTTC. It specifies CSVEGAGGRDYNEQFF. The chain employs TRBV29-1 and TRBJ2-1; TRBD2 agrees at 8 bases. The length of the CDR3 is 16 residues. Germline assignment: CDR1 SQVTM and CDR2 ANQGSEA. With 1 base clipped from V and 3 bases from J, the junction kept 8 bases outside the gene matches.

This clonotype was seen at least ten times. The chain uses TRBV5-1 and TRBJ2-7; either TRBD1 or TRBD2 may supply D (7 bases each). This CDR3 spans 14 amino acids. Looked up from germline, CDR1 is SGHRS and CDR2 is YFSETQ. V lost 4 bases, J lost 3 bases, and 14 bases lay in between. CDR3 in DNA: TGCGCCAGCAGCGTTCAGGGGGGGCACTACGAGCAGTACGTC. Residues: CASSVQGGHYEQYV.

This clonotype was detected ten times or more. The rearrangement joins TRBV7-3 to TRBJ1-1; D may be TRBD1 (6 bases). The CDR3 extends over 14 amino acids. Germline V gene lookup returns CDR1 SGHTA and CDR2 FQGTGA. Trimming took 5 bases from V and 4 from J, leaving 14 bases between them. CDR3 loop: CASSLAGASTEAFF. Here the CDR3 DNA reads TGTGCCAGCAGCCTGGCGGGGGCGAGCACTGAAGCTTTCTTT.

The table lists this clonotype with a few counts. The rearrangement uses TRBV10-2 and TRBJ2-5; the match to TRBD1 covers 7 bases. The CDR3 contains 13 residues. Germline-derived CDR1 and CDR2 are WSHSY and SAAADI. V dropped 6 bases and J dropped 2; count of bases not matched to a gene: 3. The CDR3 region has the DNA TGCGCCAGCAGAAGGGGGCGGCAAGAGACCCAGTACTTC. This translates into CASRRGRQETQYF.

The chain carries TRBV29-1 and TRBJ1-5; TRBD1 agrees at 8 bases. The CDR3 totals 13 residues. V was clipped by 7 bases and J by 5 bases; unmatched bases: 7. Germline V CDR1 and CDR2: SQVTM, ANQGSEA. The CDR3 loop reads CSARRGQDQPQHF. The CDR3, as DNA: TGCAGCGCCCGCAGGGGACAGGATCAGCCCCAGCATTTT.

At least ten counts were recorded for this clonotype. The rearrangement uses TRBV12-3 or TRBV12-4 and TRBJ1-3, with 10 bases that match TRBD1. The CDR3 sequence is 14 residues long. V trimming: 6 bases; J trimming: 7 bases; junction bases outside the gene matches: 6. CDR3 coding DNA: TGTGCCAGCAGCGGGACAGGGGCCGGTAACACCATATATTTT. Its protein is CASSGTGAGNTIYF.

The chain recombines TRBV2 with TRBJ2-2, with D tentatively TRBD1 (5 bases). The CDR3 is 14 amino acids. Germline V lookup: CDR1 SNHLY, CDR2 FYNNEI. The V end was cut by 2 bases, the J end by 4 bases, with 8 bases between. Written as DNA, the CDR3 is TGTGCCAGCAGTGAATTTGGGGCCACCGGGGAGCTGTTTTTT. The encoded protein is CASSEFGATGELFF.

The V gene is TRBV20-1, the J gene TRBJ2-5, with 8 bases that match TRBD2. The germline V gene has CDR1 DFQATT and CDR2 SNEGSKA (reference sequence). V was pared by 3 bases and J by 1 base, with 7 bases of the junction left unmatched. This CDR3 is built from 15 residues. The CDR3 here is CSASDSGGVQETQYF. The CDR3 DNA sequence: TGCAGTGCTAGTGACAGCGGGGGAGTCCAAGAGACCCAGTACTTC.

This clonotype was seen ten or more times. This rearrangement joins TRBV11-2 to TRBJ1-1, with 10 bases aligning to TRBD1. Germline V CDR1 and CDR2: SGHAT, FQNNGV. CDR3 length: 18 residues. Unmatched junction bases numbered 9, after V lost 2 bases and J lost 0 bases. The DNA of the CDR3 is TGTGCCAGCAGCTTAAGGGGCGGGACAGGGGAACTGAACACTGAAGCTTTCTTT. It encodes CASSLRGGTGELNTEAFF. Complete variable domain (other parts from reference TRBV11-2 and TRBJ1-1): EAGVAQSPRYKIIEKRQSVAFWCNPISGHATLYWYQQILGQGPKLLIQFQNNGVVDDSQLPKDRFSAERLKGVDSTLKIQPAKLEDSAVYLCASSLRGGTGELNTEAFFGQGTRLTVV.

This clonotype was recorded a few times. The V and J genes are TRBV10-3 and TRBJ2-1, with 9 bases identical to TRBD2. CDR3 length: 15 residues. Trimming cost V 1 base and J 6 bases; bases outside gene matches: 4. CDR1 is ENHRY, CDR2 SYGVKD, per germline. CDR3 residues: CAISEWRGGSNEQFF. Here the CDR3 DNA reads TGTGCCATCAGTGAGTGGCGGGGGGGATCCAATGAGCAGTTCTTC.

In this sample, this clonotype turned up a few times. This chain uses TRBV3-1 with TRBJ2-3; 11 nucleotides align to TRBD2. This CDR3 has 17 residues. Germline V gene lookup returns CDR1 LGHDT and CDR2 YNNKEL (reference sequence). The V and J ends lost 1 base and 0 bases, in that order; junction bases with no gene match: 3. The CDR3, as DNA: TGTGCCAGCAGCCAAGGACTAGCGGGGATAAGCACAGATACGCAGTATTTT. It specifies CASSQGLAGISTDTQYF.

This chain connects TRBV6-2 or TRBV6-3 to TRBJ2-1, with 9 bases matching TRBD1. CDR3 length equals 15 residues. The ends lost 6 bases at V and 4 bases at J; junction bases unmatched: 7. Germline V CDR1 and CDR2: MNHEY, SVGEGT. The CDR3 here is CASRLPGQGYNEQFF. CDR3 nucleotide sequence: TGTGCCAGCAGACTCCCGGGACAGGGTTACAATGAGCAGTTCTTC.

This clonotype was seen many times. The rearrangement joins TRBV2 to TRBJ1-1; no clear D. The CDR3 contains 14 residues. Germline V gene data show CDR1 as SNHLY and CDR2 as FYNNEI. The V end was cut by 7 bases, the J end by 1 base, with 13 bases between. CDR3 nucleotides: TGTGCCAGCAACCCCGGTCAGCAGAACACTGAAGCTTTCTTT. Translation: CASNPGQQNTEAFF.

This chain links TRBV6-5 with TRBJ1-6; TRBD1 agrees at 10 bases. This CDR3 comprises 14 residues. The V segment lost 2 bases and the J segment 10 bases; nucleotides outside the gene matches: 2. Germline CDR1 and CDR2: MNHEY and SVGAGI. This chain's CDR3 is CASSYRDRGSPLHF. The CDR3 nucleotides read TGTGCCAGCAGTTACAGGGACAGGGGATCACCCCTCCACTTT.

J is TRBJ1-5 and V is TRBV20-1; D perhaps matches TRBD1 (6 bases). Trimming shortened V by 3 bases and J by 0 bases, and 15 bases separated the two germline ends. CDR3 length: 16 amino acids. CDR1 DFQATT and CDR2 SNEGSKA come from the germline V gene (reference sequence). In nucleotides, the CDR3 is TGCAGTGCTAGTTTAGGGGGACACCCTAGCAATCAGCCCCAGCATTTT. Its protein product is CSASLGGHPSNQPQHF.

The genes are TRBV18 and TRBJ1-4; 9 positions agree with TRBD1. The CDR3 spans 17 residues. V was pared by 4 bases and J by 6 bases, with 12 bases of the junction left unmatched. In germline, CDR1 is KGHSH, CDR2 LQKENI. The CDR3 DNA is TGTGCCAGCTCACTAATTACCCCCGGGACAGGGTATGAAAAACTGTTTTTT. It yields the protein CASSLITPGTGYEKLFF. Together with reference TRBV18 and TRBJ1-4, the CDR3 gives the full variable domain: NAGVMQNPRHLVRRRGQEARLRCSPMKGHSHVYWYRQLPEEGLKFMVYLQKENIIDESGMPKERFSAEFPKEGPSILRIQQVVRGDSAAYFCASSLITPGTGYEKLFFGSGTQLSVL.

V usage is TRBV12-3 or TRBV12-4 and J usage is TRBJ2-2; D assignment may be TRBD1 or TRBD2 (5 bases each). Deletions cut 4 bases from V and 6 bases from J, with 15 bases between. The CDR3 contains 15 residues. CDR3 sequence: CASSWDREPPGELFF. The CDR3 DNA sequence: TGTGCCAGCAGTTGGGACCGGGAACCCCCCGGGGAGCTGTTTTTT.

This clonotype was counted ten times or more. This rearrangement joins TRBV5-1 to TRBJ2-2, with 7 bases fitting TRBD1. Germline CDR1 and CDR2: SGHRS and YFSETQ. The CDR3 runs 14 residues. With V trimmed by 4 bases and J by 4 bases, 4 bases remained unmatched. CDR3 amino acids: CASSPGTATGELFF. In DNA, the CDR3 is TGCGCCAGCAGCCCCGGGACAGCCACCGGGGAGCTGTTTTTT.

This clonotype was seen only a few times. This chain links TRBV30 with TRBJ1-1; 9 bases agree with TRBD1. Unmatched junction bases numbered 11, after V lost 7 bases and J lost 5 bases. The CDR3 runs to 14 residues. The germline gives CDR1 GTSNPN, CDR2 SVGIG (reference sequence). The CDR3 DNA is TGTGCCTTTACGACAGGGGGATTTATGACTGAAGCTTTCTTT. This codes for CAFTTGGFMTEAFF.